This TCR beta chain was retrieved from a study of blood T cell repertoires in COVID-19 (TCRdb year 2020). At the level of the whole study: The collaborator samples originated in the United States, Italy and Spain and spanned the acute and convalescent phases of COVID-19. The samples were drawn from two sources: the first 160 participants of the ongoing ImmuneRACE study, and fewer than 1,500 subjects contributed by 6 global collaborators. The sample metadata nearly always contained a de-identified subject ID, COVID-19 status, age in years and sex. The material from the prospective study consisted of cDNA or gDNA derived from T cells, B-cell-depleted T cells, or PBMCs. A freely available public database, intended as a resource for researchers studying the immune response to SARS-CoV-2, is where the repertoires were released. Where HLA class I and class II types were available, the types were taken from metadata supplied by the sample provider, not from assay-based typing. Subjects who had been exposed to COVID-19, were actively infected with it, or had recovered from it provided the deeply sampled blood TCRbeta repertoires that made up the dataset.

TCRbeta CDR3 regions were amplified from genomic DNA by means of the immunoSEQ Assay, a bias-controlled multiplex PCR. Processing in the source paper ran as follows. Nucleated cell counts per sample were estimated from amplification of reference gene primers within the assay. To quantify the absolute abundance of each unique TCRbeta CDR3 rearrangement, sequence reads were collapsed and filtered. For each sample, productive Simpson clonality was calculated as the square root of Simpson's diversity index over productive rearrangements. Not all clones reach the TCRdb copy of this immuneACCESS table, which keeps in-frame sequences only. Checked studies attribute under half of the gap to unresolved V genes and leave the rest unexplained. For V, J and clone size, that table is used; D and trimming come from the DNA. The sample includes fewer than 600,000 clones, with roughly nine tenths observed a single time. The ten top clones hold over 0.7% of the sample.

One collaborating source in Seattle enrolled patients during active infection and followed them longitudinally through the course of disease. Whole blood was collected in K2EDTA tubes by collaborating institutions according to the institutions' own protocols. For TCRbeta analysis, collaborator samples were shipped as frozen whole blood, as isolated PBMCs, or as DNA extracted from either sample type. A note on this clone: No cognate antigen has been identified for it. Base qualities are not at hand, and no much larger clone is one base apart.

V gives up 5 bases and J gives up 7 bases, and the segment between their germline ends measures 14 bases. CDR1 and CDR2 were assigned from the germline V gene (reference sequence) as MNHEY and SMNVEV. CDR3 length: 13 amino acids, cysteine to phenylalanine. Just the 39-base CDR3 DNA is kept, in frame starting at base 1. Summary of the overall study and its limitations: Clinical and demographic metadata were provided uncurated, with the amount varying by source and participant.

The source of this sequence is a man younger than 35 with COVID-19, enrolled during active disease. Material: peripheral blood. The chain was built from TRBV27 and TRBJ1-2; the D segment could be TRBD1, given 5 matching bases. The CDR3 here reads CASSQYTRGGYTF. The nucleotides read TGTGCCAGCAGTCAATACACAAGGGGTGGCTACACCTTC.